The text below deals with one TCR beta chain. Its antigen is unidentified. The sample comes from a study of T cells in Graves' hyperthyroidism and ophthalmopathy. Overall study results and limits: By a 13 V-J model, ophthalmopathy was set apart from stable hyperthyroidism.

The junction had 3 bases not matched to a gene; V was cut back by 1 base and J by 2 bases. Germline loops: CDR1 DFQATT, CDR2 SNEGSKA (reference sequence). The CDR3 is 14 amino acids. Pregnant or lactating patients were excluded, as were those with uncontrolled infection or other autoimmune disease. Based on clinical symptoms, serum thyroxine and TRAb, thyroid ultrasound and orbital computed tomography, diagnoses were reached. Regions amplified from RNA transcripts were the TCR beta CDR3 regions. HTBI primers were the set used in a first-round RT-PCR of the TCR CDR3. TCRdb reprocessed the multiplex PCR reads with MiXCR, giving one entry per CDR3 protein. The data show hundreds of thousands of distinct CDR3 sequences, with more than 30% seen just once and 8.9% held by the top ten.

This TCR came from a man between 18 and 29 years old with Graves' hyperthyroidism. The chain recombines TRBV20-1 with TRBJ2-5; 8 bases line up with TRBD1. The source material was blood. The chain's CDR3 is CSARVRGRQETQYF. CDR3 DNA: TGCAGTGCTAGAGTCAGGGGGCGACAAGAGACCCAGTACTTC.